This T cell receptor (beta chain) was found in a study of T-cell memory formation after mild COVID-19. Overall study context: For the most part, TCR clusters were specific to one donor.

There are 15 residues in the CDR3. Germline values: CDR1 SGHRS, CDR2 YFSETQ. V was clipped by 3 bases and J by 4 bases, with 16 bases between them. TCR alpha and TCR beta cDNA libraries carrying sample barcodes and UMIs were produced by 5'RACE using constant-segment primers. From the 5' RACE reads, TCRdb called clonotypes with MiXCR, one entry per CDR3 protein. The sample consists of under 700,000 distinct CDR3 sequences, around 21% of them appearing once. This clonotype was seen more than once but under ten times. The antigen is unknown. Findings and limits, study-wide: The SARS-CoV-2 specificity of second-wave clones reaching peak at day 37 remained unverified. Certain responding clones were present in pre-infection memory, suggesting participation of cross-reactive memory.

Sequenced: PBMCs or a T cell subset sorted from them (not recorded which). V gene TRBV5-1 combines with J gene TRBJ2-5, with D possibly TRBD1 on 7 matching bases. The receptor's source is an adult woman who had mild COVID-19 (a few samples of this study predate the infection). Cell type and time point are not known. Here the CDR3 DNA reads TGCGCCAGCAGCTCCCAGGGGGGTAGAGGAGAGACCCAGTACTTC. Translating it yields CASSSQGGRGETQYF.